This T cell receptor (beta chain) appears in the sequencing data of a study of early T cells in non-severe SARS-CoV-2 infection. MiXCR, applied by TCRdb to the 5' RACE reads, yields one record per CDR3 protein. The sample has about 27,000 distinct CDR3 sequences, about 2.7% seen once. This clonotype came up many times. Its specificity is unknown. Overall study findings and caveats: VDJdb matching favored anti-spike CD8 responses, missing private and CD4 specificities.

V lost 3 bases to trimming and J lost 1 base, with 7 bases between them. Germline lookup yields CDR1 DFQATT and CDR2 SNEGSKA (reference sequence). The CDR3 has 13 residues. The sequence came from an adult who was a healthcare worker with PCR-confirmed SARS-CoV-2 infection or an uninfected control (not recorded which). The rearrangement uses TRBV20-1 and TRBJ2-1; D perhaps matches TRBD1 (6 bases). Source material: whole blood. The CDR3 reads CSASQGSYNEQFF. CDR3 DNA: TGCAGTGCTAGTCAGGGGTCCTACAATGAGCAGTTCTTC.